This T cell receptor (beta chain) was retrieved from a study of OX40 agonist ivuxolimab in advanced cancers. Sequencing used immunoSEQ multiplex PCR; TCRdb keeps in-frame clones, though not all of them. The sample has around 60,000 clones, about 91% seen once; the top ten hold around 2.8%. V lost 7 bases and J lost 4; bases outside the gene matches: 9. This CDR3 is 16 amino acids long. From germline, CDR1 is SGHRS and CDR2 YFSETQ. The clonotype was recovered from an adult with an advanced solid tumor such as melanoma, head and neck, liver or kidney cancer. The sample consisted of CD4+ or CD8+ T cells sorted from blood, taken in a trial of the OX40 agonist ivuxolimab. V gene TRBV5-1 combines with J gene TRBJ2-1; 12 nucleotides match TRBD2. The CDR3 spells CASGPAGTSGYNEQFF. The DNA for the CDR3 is TGCGCCAGCGGGCCTGCCGGGACTAGCGGGTACAATGAGCAGTTCTTC.